Below are 22 T cell receptor beta chains sequenced from a single sample in a study (dated by TCRdb to the mid-2010s). The protocol used for the library was 5' RACE. Instrument used: Illumina MiSeq. In TCRdb, the public reads were trimmed at Q25 with fastp and aligned with MiXCR, with productive beta chains retained. When rows share a CDR3 protein, they turn into one entry using the most common DNA and genes. Within this sample are some 57,000 distinct CDR3 sequences, with roughly a sixth of them counted one time only. In total, the top ten clones hold roughly 2.4% of the sample. The sample consisted of naive CD4+ T cells sorted from blood. In light of the paper, this sample's cell subset or site label describes: naive CD4+ T cells, CD4+CD45RA+CD25-. The receptors derive from a female donor with breast cancer.

This clonotype was seen many times. V gene TRBV29-1 combines with J gene TRBJ2-3, with D uncertain. V lost 6 bases to trimming and J lost 2 bases, with 6 bases between them. The CDR3 consists of 11 residues. The germline gives CDR1 SQVTM, CDR2 ANQGSEA. The CDR3 here is CSVLDTDTQYF. CDR3 nucleotides: TGCAGCGTCCTGGACACAGATACGCAGTATTTT.

The genes are TRBV20-1 and TRBJ2-2; possibly TRBD1 or TRBD2 for D (5 bases each). V dropped 5 bases and J dropped 5 bases, with 15 bases sitting between them. The germline gives CDR1 DFQATT, CDR2 SNEGSKA (reference sequence). The CDR3 contains 14 residues. The CDR3 nucleotides are TGCAGTGCTGTACCGGGACCAACAACCGGGGAGCTGTTTTTT. Its translation: CSAVPGPTTGELFF.

This clonotype was seen repeatedly, ten times or more. This chain links TRBV4-1 with TRBJ2-1; 11 nucleotides match TRBD2. The CDR3 is 17 amino acids. After removal of 0 bases from V and 7 bases from J, the junction contained 8 bases not matched to a gene. Germline V lookup: CDR1 MGHRA, CDR2 YSYEKL. The CDR3, as DNA: TGCGCCAGCAGCCAAGAATTCGAGACTAGCGGGAAAAATGAGCAGTTCTTC. Residues: CASSQEFETSGKNEQFF.

This clonotype was counted ten times or more. The V call is TRBV20-1, the J call TRBJ1-2; the match to TRBD1 covers 8 bases. The CDR3 has 12 residues. V lost 6 bases, J lost 8 bases, and 8 bases stayed unmatched. Germline V gene sequence: CDR1 DFQATT, CDR2 SNEGSKA (reference sequence). Here the CDR3 DNA reads TGCAGTGCGACCCGGACAGGGACCGGCTACACCTTC. Encoded protein: CSATRTGTGYTF.

There are a few counts of this clonotype. The CDR3 DNA sequence: TGTGCCAGCAGCCAAGGCGGACGGGGTAACAATGAGCAGTTCTTC. This translates into CASSQGGRGNNEQFF. The chain uses TRBV16 and TRBJ2-1, with D maybe TRBD2 (5 bases). This CDR3 has 15 residues. Per germline, CDR1 KGHSY and CDR2 FQNENV. Trimming removed 2 bases at V and 5 bases at J, with 13 bases between.

Only a few counts were recorded for this clonotype. The chain combines TRBV12-3 or TRBV12-4 with TRBJ1-5; 9 bases are a match to TRBD1. The V gene end was trimmed by 6 bases and the J gene end by 5 bases; junction bases not matched to a gene: 5. CDR3 length: 14 residues. CDR3 DNA: TGTGCCAGCAGGTCGGGACAGGGAGATCAGCCCCAGCATTTT. Protein: CASRSGQGDQPQHF.

The chain employs TRBV6-2 or TRBV6-3 and TRBJ2-7; 14 nucleotides align to TRBD2. CDR3 size: 16 residues. V was pared by 5 bases and J by 5 bases, with 8 bases of the junction left unmatched. The germline V gene has CDR1 MNHEY and CDR2 SVGEGT. Here the CDR3 reads CASSQGLAGVLHEQYF. DNA for the CDR3: TGTGCCAGCAGTCAGGGACTAGCGGGAGTGTTGCACGAGCAGTACTTC.

A note on this clonotype: Compared with germline, one end of the junction differs, possibly owing to a read error. The chain recombines TRBV5-1 with TRBJ2-5; no firm D call. Germline CDR1 SGHRS, CDR2 YFSETQ. The CDR3 covers 11 residues. The CDR3 DNA sequence: TGCGCCAGCAGCTTGGCAGAGACCCTGTACTTC. Encoded protein: CASSLAETLYF.

The V gene is TRBV5-1, the J gene TRBJ2-3, with D perhaps matching TRBD1 (6 bases). CDR1 and CDR2 (germline): SGHRS, YFSETQ. The CDR3 is 16 amino acids. V was shortened by 4 bases and J by 0 bases, with 15 bases between the two germline ends. The CDR3 protein is CASSTEQGISTDTQYF. As DNA, the CDR3 is TGCGCCAGCAGCACAGAACAGGGAATTAGCACAGATACGCAGTATTTT.

The sample holds a few counts of this clonotype. This rearrangement joins TRBV5-1 to TRBJ2-1, with D maybe TRBD2 (6 bases). This CDR3 is 15 amino acids long. Trimming took off 4 bases at V and 0 bases at J, with 11 bases between the two ends. CDR1 is SGHRS, CDR2 YFSETQ, per germline. The CDR3 DNA reads as TGCGCCAGCAGCATCGGGGGTATCTCCTACAATGAGCAGTTCTTC. Translating gives CASSIGGISYNEQFF.

The rearrangement joins TRBV18 to TRBJ2-7; D gene uncertain. The CDR3 is 13 amino acids. Trimming pared 3 bases from V and 7 bases from J, leaving 13 bases between. Germline CDR1 is KGHSH and CDR2 is LQKENI. The CDR3 spells CASSPQNSREQYF. CDR3 bases: TGTGCCAGCTCACCGCAGAATTCGAGGGAGCAGTACTTC.

The rearrangement uses TRBV5-1 and TRBJ2-3, with TRBD1 matching over 7 bases. Losses at the gene ends were 3 bases for V and 2 bases for J; bases not matched to a gene: 3. Germline V lookup: CDR1 SGHRS, CDR2 YFSETQ. The CDR3 totals 14 residues. CDR3 DNA sequence: TGCGCCAGCAGCTCGGGACAGTACACAGATACGCAGTATTTT. Translation gives CASSSGQYTDTQYF.

In its sample, this clonotype was seen a few times. The chain combines TRBV27 with TRBJ2-5, with TRBD1 matching over 8 bases. After removal of 5 bases from V and 5 bases from J, the junction contained 7 bases not matched to a gene. There are 14 residues in the CDR3. CDR1 is MNHEY, CDR2 SMNVEV, per germline (reference sequence). The CDR3 DNA is TGTGCCAGCAGTACCCGGACAGGGAGGGAGACCCAGTACTTC. It yields the protein CASSTRTGRETQYF.

The CDR3 reads CASSLGNGLAGLYEQYF. The DNA for the CDR3 is TGCGCCAGCAGCTTGGGGAACGGACTAGCGGGACTCTACGAGCAGTACTTC. V gene TRBV5-1 combines with J gene TRBJ2-7; TRBD2 matches 12 bases. The CDR3 runs to 17 residues. Trimming cost V 0 bases and J 3 bases; bases outside gene matches: 7. Germline assignment: CDR1 SGHRS and CDR2 YFSETQ.

The sample holds a few counts of this clonotype. The junction does not match germline at one end; this may be a read error. The chain combines TRBV5-1 with TRBJ1-1, with D unresolved. Germline CDR1 reads SGHRS; CDR2 reads YFSETQ. The CDR3 is 13 residues long. CDR3 loop: CASSLGGNAEAFF. CDR3 in DNA: TGCGCCAGCAGCTTGGGAGGGAACGCTGAAGCTTTCTTT.

This clonotype was recorded a few times. The CDR3 coding sequence is TGTGCCACGCGACTAGCGGGAGCCGGGGATACGCAGTATTTT. This translates into CATRLAGAGDTQYF. The chain carries TRBV5-4 and TRBJ2-3; 12 bases are a match to TRBD2. There are 14 residues in the CDR3. Unmatched junction bases numbered 8, after V lost 9 bases and J lost 6 bases. The V gene's germline CDR1 is SGHNT and CDR2 YYREEE (reference sequence).

This clonotype was picked up a small number of times. V and J are TRBV7-8 and TRBJ2-5, with 10 bases lining up with TRBD2. Germline CDR1 and CDR2: SGHVS and FQNEAQ. V lost 3 bases, J lost 4 bases, and 5 bases stayed unmatched. The CDR3 totals 15 residues. The CDR3 loop is CASSFPAGGPETQYF. The CDR3 region has the DNA TGTGCCAGCAGCTTTCCAGCGGGAGGGCCAGAGACCCAGTACTTC.

The chain combines TRBV27 with TRBJ1-5; D call uncertain. CDR1 and CDR2 (germline): MNHEY, SMNVEV (reference sequence). This CDR3 contains 14 residues. The V and J ends lost 3 bases and 3 bases respectively, with 9 bases between them. The CDR3 DNA follows: TGTGCCAGCAGTTTCAGACGCCACAATCAGCCCCAGCATTTT. Its protein product is CASSFRRHNQPQHF.

A note on this clonotype: A much larger clone lies one base from this, so it may be a read error. The V call is TRBV7-3, the J call TRBJ2-3; no firm D call. The CDR3 is made up of 14 amino acids. Germline V gives CDR1 SGHTA, CDR2 FQGTGA. The CDR3 spells CASSDGLSTYTQYF. CDR3 bases: TGTGCCAGCTCGGACGGTCTCAGCACATATACGCAGTATTTT.

There are many counts of this clonotype. The chain is built from TRBV4-1 and TRBJ2-6, with D possibly TRBD2 on 5 matching bases. V shed 1 base and J shed 0 bases, with 10 bases lying between them. This CDR3 comprises 17 residues. Germline V CDR1 and CDR2: MGHRA, YSYEKL. In DNA form, the CDR3 reads TGCGCCAGCAGCCAAGTATTCGGGGTCTCTGGGGCCAACGTCCTGACTTTC. It yields the protein CASSQVFGVSGANVLTF.

This clonotype was observed a handful of times. The chain joins TRBV6-1 to TRBJ1-6; 7 bases align to TRBD1. J lost 1 base, V lost 2 bases, and 8 bases had no gene match. Germline values: CDR1 MNHNS, CDR2 SASEGT. This CDR3 comprises 18 residues. CDR3 protein: CASSERDSWLSYNSPLHF. In DNA, the CDR3 is TGTGCCAGCAGTGAAAGGGACAGTTGGTTGTCCTATAATTCACCCCTCCACTTT.

At least ten counts were recorded for this clonotype. This chain joins TRBV5-1 and TRBJ2-7; tentative D call: TRBD1 (5 bases). CDR1 is SGHRS and CDR2 is YFSETQ in the germline V gene. V shed 6 bases and J shed 7 bases, with 20 bases lying between them. The CDR3 has 14 amino acids. CDR3 sequence reads: CASKEQAAGREQYF. CDR3 sequence (DNA): TGCGCCAGCAAGGAACAGGCTGCTGGTCGGGAGCAGTACTTC.